The source of this T cell receptor (beta chain) is a study of T cell responses to AZD1222 COVID-19 vaccine (dated by TCRdb to about 2021). A note on the overall study: AZD1222 recipients with second doses at about 4 weeks or about 12 weeks were pooled, because spike-specific TCR depth and breadth did not differ between schedules. A total of 233 trial participants underwent TCR sequencing, of whom about 210 had received two doses of AZD1222 and some 26 had received two doses of the MenACWY control vaccine. Enrollment into the trials was organized by age into subgroups of 18-55, 56-69 and 70-plus years, and those subgroups contained 148, 28 and 57 TCR-sequenced participants, respectively.

Results the study describes overall, beyond this receptor: Most participants were white British and females outnumbered males, and the authors suggested that clonal diversity may have been underestimated. In the small 56-69-year group, the increase in depth fell short of significance, most likely because of low power. Vaccine-associated CD4 TCRs spanned the whole spike protein, with dominant responses in regions 160-218 and 743-854. Spike-specific TCR breadth and depth rose significantly after two AZD1222 doses compared with day 0 and with MenACWY recipients. Because no samples from the day 14 peak response were available, repertoires could be characterized only after the peak T cell response. Epitopes outside the regions mutated in the B.1.351 and B.1.1.7 variants were reportedly recognized by nearly half of the unique spike-specific TCRs. Conclusions about previously exposed vaccinees are limited, since just six AZD1222 recipients were seropositive for SARS-CoV-2 at baseline.

Regarding this clone: This clone's antigen is unknown. There are no base qualities to consult, and no much larger clone falls within one base.

The sample's time point, from its label and the paper: baseline before first vaccination. The vaccinee samples were drawn from two UK trials, COV001 and COV002, one of which was a single-blind randomized controlled phase 2/3 trial testing AZD1222 (ChAdOx1 nCoV-19) in healthy adults. For TCRbeta chain sequencing, PBMC samples were collected from trial participants at day 0 and at day 28 after the second dose. V is pared back by 5 bases and J by 9 bases, with 8 bases lying between the germline termini. Taken from the germline V gene (reference sequence), the CDR1 and CDR2 loops are DFQATT and SNEGSKA. The CDR3 starts with the cysteine, ends with the phenylalanine, and has 10 residues. Of the read, only the CDR3 DNA is kept; its 30 bases are in frame from base 1. The CDR3 regions of human TCRbeta chains were subjected to immunosequencing. The paper's processing steps were these. Repertoire TCRs were matched against a reference library of SARS-CoV-2-specific TCRs generated with the MIRA antigen-specificity platform. Breadth was defined as the fraction of unique TCRs that were SARS-CoV-2-associated. Depth was defined as the fraction of total T cells that were SARS-CoV-2-associated. Each spike-specific TCR was assigned to its reactive spike region and to a CD4 or CD8 class using the MIRA data. Log10-transformed breadth and depth values were compared by one-way ANOVA with Sidak's multiple comparisons tests. TCRdb limited this immuneACCESS table to in-frame rearrangements with V and J called. A share of clones is missing; checked studies link under half to unresolved V genes, and the rest is unexplained. The V and J calls and the clone size are those of that table, but D and trimming were determined from the DNA. The sample includes fewer than 150,000 clones, with more than 85% observed a single time. The top ten clonotypes cover around 0.91% of the sample.

This receptor was taken from an adult in good health. Recombination connected TRBV20-1 to TRBJ2-1, with the D segment identity uncertain. The material was peripheral blood, obtained on day 0 of AZD1222 vaccination. The base sequence is TGCAGTGCTTCCGACGGTGAGCAGTTCTTC. Translation gives CSASDGEQFF.